The clone carrying this T cell receptor (beta chain) was seen only a few times. The antigen is not known. Germline lookup yields CDR1 SGHTA and CDR2 FQGNSA. The trim removed 3 bases at V and 8 bases at J, leaving 12 bases unmatched. The CDR3 runs 15 residues. These data belong to a study of breast tumors, draining lymph nodes, adjacent tissues. Study-level findings and limits: Luminal-like breast cancer showed significantly higher tumor–nontumor repertoire similarity than basal-like. That most tumor T cells come from lymph nodes remained unproven. Tumor TCR diversity was below lymph nodes but above nontumor tissue.

Using its own MiXCR run on the multiplex PCR reads, TCRdb lists one record per CDR3 protein. The table records approximately 13,000 distinct CDR3 sequences, less than 85% of them present only once. The V call is TRBV7-2, the J call TRBJ2-7; 8 bases line up with TRBD2. Specimen: tumor-adjacent breast tissue. The receptor's source is a female donor with breast cancer. Some clones in this sample may be carry-over from other donors' samples. CDR3 DNA: TGTGCCAGCAGCTTCTCGGGAGGGACTAATTTAAAGCAGTACTTC. It codes for CASSFSGGTNLKQYF.